These 3 T cell receptor beta chains were all obtained from the same sample, sequenced in a study of cytomegalovirus exposure and HLA in healthy donors (dated by TCRdb to the late 2010s). The protocol used for the library was the immunoSEQ multiplex PCR assay. TCRdb provides this immuneACCESS table in a form limited to in-frame rearrangements. Some clones are lacking; in checked studies, under half of them reflect an unresolved V gene, and why the rest are absent is not known. The sample data list 300,000 to 400,000 clones, and 70% to 90% of these were observed just once. Clones ranked in the top ten supply 0.83% of the sample. The specimen was PBMCs. These receptors originate from a woman aged 18-35 years in good health and CMV-seronegative.

CDR3 loop: CASSERQGGQPQHF. The CDR3 DNA sequence: TGTGCCAGCAGCGAGAGACAGGGAGGTCAGCCCCAGCATTTT. The chain has TRBV7-2 and TRBJ1-5; 7 nucleotides match TRBD1. The CDR3 consists of 14 residues. The J segment lost 6 bases and the V segment lost 5 bases, leaving 7 bases of the junction unmatched. Germline CDR1 is SGHTA and CDR2 is FQGNSA.

The genes are TRBV27 and TRBJ2-7; possibly TRBD1 for D (6 bases). The CDR3 is 14 residues long. The germline CDR1 and CDR2 sequences are MNHEY and SMNVEV (reference sequence). V lost 3 bases and J 2 bases, leaving 11 bases between the germline ends. The CDR3, as DNA: TGTGCCAGCAGTTTGACAGGAAGGGCCTACGAGCAGTACTTC. It translates to CASSLTGRAYEQYF.

V gene TRBV28 combines with J gene TRBJ2-1; 10 nucleotides align to TRBD1. Germline V gene lookup returns CDR1 MDHEN and CDR2 SYDVKM. V trimming: 4 bases; J trimming: 9 bases; junction bases outside the gene matches: 6. The CDR3 is made up of 14 amino acids. Here the CDR3 reads CASSSKTGGGEQFF. The CDR3 bases are TGTGCCAGCAGTTCCAAGACAGGGGGCGGTGAGCAGTTCTTC.